The source of this T cell receptor (beta chain) is a study of T-cell memory formation after mild COVID-19. Looked up from germline, CDR1 is LGHNA and CDR2 is YNFKEQ. CDR3 length: 16 residues. The V segment lost 0 bases and the J segment 5 bases; nucleotides outside the gene matches: 7. TCRdb itself ran the 5' RACE reads through MiXCR, one entry per CDR3 protein. This sample has 220,000 or so distinct CDR3 sequences, with 7.5% to 10% found just once. The TCR comes from a man aged 18 to 30 who had mild COVID-19 (a few samples of this study predate the infection). Cell type and time point are not known. This sequence joins TRBV4-2 and TRBJ2-5; 9 bases are shared with TRBD2. Sample: PBMCs or a T cell subset sorted from them (not recorded which). The chain's CDR3 is CASSQERAGGQETQYF. Written as DNA, the CDR3 is TGTGCCAGCAGCCAAGAACGGGCGGGGGGGCAGGAGACCCAGTACTTC.